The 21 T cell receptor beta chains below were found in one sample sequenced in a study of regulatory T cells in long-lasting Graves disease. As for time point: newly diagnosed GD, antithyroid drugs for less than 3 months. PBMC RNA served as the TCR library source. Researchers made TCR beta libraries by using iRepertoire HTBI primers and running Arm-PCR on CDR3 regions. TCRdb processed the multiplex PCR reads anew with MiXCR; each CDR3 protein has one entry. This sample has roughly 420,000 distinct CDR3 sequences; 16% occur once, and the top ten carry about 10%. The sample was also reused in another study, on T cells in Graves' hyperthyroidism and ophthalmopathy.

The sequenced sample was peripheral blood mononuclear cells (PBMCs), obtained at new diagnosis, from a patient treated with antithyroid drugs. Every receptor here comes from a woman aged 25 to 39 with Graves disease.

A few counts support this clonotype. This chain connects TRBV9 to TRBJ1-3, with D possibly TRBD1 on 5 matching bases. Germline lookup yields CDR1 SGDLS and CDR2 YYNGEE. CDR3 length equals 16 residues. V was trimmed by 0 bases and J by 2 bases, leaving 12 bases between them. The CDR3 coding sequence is TGTGCCAGCAGCGTAGCTCACGGGGGGGCTGGAAACACCATATATTTT. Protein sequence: CASSVAHGGAGNTIYF.

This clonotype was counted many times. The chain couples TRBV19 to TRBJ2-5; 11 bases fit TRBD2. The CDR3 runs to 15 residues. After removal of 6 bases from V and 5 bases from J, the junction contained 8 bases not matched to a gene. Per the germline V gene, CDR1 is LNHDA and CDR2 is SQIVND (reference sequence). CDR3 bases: TGTGCCAGTAGGCCCGGGACTAGCGGTTGGGAGACCCAGTACTTC. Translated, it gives CASRPGTSGWETQYF.

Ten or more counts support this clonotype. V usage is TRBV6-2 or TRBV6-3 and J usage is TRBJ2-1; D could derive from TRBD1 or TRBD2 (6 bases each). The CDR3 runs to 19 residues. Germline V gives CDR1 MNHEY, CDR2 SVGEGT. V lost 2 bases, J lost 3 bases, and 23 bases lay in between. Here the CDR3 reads CASSYPWGYLGGHYNEQFF. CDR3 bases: TGTGCCAGCAGTTACCCGTGGGGCTACCTAGGGGGGCACTACAATGAGCAGTTCTTC.

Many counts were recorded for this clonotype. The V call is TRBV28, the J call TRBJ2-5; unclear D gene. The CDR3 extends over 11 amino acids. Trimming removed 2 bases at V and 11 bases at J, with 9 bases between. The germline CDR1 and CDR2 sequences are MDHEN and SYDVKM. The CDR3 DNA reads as TGTGCCAGCAGTTTAATGTCCGCGCAGTACTTC. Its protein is CASSLMSAQYF.

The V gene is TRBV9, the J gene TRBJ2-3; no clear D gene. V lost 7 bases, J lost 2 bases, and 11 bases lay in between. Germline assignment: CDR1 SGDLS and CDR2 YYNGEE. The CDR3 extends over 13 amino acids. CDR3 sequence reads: CASGDSHTDTQYF. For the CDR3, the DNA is TGTGCCAGCGGCGACTCCCACACAGATACGCAGTATTTT.

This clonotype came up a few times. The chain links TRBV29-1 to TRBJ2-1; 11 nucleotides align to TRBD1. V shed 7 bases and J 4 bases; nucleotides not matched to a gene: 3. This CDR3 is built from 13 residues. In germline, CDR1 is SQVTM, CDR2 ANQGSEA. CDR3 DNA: TGCAGCGGTGGGACAGGGGGGTACAATGAGCAGTTCTTC. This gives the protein CSGGTGGYNEQFF.

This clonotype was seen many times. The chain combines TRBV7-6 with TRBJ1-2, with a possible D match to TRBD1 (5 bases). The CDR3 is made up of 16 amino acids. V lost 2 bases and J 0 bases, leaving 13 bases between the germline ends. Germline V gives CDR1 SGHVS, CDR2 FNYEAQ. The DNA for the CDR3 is TGTGCCAGCAGCTTACCACGGACATATACTAACTATGGCTACACCTTC. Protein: CASSLPRTYTNYGYTF. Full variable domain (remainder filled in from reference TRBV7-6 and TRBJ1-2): GAGVSQSPRYKVTKRGQDVALRCDPISGHVSLYWYRQALGQGPEFLTYFNYEAQQDKSGLPNDRFSAERPEGSISTLTIQRTEQRDSAMYRCASSLPRTYTNYGYTFGSGTRLTVV.

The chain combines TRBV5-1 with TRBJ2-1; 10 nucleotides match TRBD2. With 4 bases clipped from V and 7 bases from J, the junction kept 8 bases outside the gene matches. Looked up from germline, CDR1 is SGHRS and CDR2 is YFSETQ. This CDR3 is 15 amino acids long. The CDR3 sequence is CASSDSSGSMNEQFF. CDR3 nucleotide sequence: TGCGCCAGCAGCGATTCTAGCGGGAGTATGAATGAGCAGTTCTTC. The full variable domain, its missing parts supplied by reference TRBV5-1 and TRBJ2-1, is KAGVTQTPRYLIKTRGQQVTLSCSPISGHRSVSWYQQTPGQGLQFLFEYFSETQRNKGNFPGRFSGRQFSNSRSEMNVSTLELGDSALYLCASSDSSGSMNEQFFGPGTRLTVL.

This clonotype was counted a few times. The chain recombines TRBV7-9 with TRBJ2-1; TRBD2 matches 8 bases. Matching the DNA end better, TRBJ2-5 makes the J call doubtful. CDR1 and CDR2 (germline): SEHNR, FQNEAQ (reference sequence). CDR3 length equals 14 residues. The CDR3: CASTIAGMQETQYF. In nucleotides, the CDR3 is TGTGCCAGCACGATAGCGGGAATGCAAGAGACCCAGTACTTC.

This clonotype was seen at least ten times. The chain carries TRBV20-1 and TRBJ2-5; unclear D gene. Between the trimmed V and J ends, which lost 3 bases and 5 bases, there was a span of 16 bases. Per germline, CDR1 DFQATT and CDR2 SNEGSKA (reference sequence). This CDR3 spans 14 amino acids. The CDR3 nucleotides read TGCAGTGCTAGTGAGGAACAACCCCCTGAGACCCAGTACTTC. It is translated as CSASEEQPPETQYF.

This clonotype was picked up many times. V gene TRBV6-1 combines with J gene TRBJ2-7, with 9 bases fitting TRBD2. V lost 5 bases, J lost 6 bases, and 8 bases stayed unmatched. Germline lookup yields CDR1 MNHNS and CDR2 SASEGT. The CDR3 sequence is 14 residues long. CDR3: CASSPPGLALEQYF. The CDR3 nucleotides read TGTGCCAGCAGTCCCCCGGGACTAGCCCTCGAGCAGTACTTC.

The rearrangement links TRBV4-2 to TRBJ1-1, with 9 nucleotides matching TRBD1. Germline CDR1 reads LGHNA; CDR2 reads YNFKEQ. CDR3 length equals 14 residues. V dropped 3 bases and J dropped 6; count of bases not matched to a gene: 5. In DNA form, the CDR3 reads TGTGCCAGCAGCCACGAGGGACAGGGCTCTGAAGCTTTCTTT. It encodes CASSHEGQGSEAFF.

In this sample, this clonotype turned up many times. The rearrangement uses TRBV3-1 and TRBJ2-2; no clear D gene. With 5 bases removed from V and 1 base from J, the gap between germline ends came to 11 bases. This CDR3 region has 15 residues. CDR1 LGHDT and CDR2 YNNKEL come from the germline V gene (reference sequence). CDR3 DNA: TGTGCCAGCAGCACCAACAAGGGGAACACCGGGGAGCTGTTTTTT. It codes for CASSTNKGNTGELFF.

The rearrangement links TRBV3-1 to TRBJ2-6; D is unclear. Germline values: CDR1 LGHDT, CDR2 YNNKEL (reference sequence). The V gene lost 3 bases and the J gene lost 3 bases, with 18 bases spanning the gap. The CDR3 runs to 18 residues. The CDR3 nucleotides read TGTGCCAGCAGCCATCCCCGGGCAGGTTCGGTTGGGGCCAACGTCCTGACTTTC. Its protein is CASSHPRAGSVGANVLTF.

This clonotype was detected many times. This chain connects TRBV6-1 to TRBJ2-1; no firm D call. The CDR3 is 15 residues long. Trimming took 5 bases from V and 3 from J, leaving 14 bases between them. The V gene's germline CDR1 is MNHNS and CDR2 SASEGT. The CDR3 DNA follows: TGTGCCAGCAGTAGCCAAGTCTCCTTCTACAATGAGCAGTTCTTC. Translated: CASSSQVSFYNEQFF.

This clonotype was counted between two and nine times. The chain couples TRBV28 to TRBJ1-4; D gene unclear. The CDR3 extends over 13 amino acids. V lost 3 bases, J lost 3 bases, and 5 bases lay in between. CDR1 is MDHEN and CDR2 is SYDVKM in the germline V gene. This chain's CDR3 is CASSFTANEKLFF. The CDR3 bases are TGTGCCAGCAGTTTTACAGCTAATGAAAAACTGTTTTTT.

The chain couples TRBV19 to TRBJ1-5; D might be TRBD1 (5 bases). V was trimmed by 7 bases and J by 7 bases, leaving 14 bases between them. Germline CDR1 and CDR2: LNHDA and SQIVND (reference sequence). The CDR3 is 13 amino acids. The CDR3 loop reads CASTTQGEQPQHF. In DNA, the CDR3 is TGTGCCAGTACCACCCAGGGTGAGCAGCCCCAGCATTTT.

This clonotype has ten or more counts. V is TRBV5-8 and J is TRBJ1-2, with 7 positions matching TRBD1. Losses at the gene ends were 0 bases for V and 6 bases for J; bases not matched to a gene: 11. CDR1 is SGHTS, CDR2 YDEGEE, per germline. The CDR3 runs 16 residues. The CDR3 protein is CASSLGSGRGGDGYTF. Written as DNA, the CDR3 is TGTGCCAGCAGCTTGGGGAGTGGCAGGGGGGGTGATGGCTACACCTTC. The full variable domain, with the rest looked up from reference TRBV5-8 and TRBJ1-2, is EAGVTQSPTHLIKTRGQQATLRCSPISGHTSVYWYQQALGLGLQFLLWYDEGEERNRGNFPPRFSGRQFPNYSSELNVNALELEDSALYLCASSLGSGRGGDGYTFGSGTRLTVV.

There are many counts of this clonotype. CDR3: CASSFGTSGSVEQFF. The CDR3 DNA sequence: TGTGCCAGCAGCTTTGGGACTAGCGGGAGTGTTGAGCAGTTCTTC. The chain recombines TRBV7-8 with TRBJ2-1; 14 nucleotides match TRBD2. From germline, CDR1 is SGHVS and CDR2 FQNEAQ. J was trimmed by 9 bases and V by 3 bases; bases with no gene match: 4. The CDR3 runs to 15 residues.

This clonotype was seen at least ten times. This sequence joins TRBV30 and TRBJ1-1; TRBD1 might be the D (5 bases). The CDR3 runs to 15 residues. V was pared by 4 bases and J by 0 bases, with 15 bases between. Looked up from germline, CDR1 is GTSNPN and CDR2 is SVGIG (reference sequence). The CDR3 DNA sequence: TGTGCCTGGAATAAGGGACGGATTATGAACACTGAAGCTTTCTTT. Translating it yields CAWNKGRIMNTEAFF.

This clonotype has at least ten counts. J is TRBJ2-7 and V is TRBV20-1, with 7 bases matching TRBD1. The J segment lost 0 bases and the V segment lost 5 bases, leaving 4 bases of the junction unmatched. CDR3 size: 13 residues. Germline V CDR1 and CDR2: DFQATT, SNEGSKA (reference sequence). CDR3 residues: CSAADRDSYEQYF. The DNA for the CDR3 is TGCAGTGCTGCTGACAGGGACTCCTACGAGCAGTACTTC.